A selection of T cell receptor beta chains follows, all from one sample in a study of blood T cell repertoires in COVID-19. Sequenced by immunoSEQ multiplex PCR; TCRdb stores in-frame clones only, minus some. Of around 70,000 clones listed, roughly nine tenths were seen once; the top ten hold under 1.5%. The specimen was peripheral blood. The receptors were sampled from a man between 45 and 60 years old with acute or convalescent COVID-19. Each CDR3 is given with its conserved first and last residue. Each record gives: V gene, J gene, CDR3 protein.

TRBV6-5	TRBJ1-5	CASREGAINQPQHF
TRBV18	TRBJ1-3	CASSLAGTGAGNTIYF
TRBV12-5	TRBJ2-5	CASGLRLAGGTGETQYF
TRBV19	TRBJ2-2	CASKKQGGTGELFF
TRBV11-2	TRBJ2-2	CASSTTPGLPFTGELFF
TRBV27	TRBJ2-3	CASRISGSGDTQYF
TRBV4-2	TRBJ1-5	CASSQHDRANQPQHF
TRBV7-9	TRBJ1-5	CASSLGVNSNQPQHF
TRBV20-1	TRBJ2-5	CSASLGRGETQYF
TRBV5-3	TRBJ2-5	CARSLALAAEETQYF
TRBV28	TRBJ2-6	CASSLRVGANVLTF
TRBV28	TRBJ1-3	CASTTPDREGNTIYF
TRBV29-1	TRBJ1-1	CSVAGRQNTEAFF
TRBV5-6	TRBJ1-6	CASSRLSGREHSPLHF
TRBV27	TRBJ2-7	CASSRRPPTSGAYEQYF
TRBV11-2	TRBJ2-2	CASIKTGELFF
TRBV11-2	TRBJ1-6	CASSLETGGVYNSPLHF
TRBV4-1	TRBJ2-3	CASSQDVAGDADTQYF
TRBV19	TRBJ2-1	CASEPGTGVNEQFF
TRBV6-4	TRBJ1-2	CASSDSSRGDGYTF